These 26 T cell receptor beta chains originate from one sample sequenced in a study of blood T cell repertoires in COVID-19. Sequencing was performed with immunoSEQ multiplex PCR; in TCRdb, only in-frame clones are kept and a portion is missing. The sample records 250,000 or so clones, about 80% being singletons. Material: peripheral blood. Receptor source: a woman older than 75 with acute or convalescent COVID-19.

V usage is TRBV27 and J usage is TRBJ1-2; TRBD1 might be the D (5 bases). The CDR3 is made up of 13 amino acids. Trimming took off 8 bases at V and 4 bases at J, with 14 bases between the two ends. CDR1 MNHEY and CDR2 SMNVEV come from the germline V gene (reference sequence). Here the CDR3 DNA reads TGTGCCAGCCGGGACTCCTACACCTATGGCTACACCTTC. As protein: CASRDSYTYGYTF.

This clone was seen only once. V gene TRBV18 combines with J gene TRBJ2-7; 14 bases line up with TRBD2. CDR1 and CDR2 from the germline V gene are KGHSH and LQKENI. This CDR3 is 16 amino acids long. V was pared by 2 bases and J by 3 bases, with 3 bases of the junction left unmatched. This CDR3 is CASSPVGLAGGYEQYF. Written as DNA, the CDR3 is TGTGCCAGCTCACCAGTCGGACTAGCGGGGGGCTACGAGCAGTACTTC.

As to this clone: Different DNA sequences within this sample yield the same CDR3. The chain recombines TRBV6-5 with TRBJ1-1; TRBD1 matches 7 bases. Germline V gene lookup returns CDR1 MNHEY and CDR2 SVGAGI. This CDR3 is built from 14 residues. Trimming took 2 bases from V and 1 from J; bases not matched to a gene: 1. The DNA of the CDR3 is TGTGCCAGCAGTTACAGGACAGGGAACACTGAAGCTTTCTTT. Translating it yields CASSYRTGNTEAFF.

This rearrangement joins TRBV27 to TRBJ1-6, with TRBD1 matching 9 bases. Trimming cost V 5 bases and J 9 bases; bases outside gene matches: 8. Germline-derived CDR1 and CDR2 are MNHEY and SMNVEV (reference sequence). There are 15 residues in the CDR3. The CDR3 region has the DNA TGTGCCAGCAGTACGGGACAGGGACTTTCTTCACCCCTCCACTTT. Protein sequence: CASSTGQGLSSPLHF.

The CDR3: CATSRDKTNYGYTF. In nucleotides, the CDR3 is TGTGCCACCAGCAGGGACAAAACTAACTATGGCTACACCTTC. V and J are TRBV15 and TRBJ1-2, with D perhaps TRBD1 (5 bases). CDR1 is LNHNV, CDR2 YYDKDF, per germline (reference sequence). The CDR3 spans 14 residues. The V gene lost 3 bases and the J gene lost 0 bases, with 8 bases spanning the gap.

The chain links TRBV10-3 to TRBJ2-7; 11 bases fit TRBD2. Germline V gene lookup returns CDR1 ENHRY and CDR2 SYGVKD. J was trimmed by 10 bases and V by 6 bases; bases with no gene match: 5. The CDR3 spans 12 residues. This CDR3 reads CAISLTSGDQYF. Here the CDR3 DNA reads TGTGCCATCAGCTTGACTAGCGGGGATCAGTACTTC.

The chain employs TRBV4-2 and TRBJ2-1, with D possibly TRBD2 on 5 matching bases. CDR3 length: 15 residues. Trimming shortened V by 0 bases and J by 4 bases, and 10 bases separated the two germline ends. Germline CDR1 is LGHNA and CDR2 is YNFKEQ. The CDR3 DNA sequence: TGTGCCAGCAGCCAAGACAGCGGCCAGTACAATGAGCAGTTCTTC. Amino acid sequence: CASSQDSGQYNEQFF.

The gene calls are TRBV29-1 and TRBJ1-1; the match to TRBD1 covers 8 bases. In germline, CDR1 is SQVTM, CDR2 ANQGSEA. The CDR3 covers 13 residues. V trimming: 2 bases; J trimming: 4 bases; junction bases outside the gene matches: 3. CDR3 region: CSVEQDRGTEAFF. CDR3 coding DNA: TGCAGCGTTGAACAAGACAGGGGCACTGAAGCTTTCTTT.

This chain links TRBV7-2 with TRBJ2-2; 10 bases map to TRBD1. This CDR3 has 14 amino acids. Trimming cost V 6 bases and J 6 bases; bases outside gene matches: 4. Germline V gene sequence: CDR1 SGHTA, CDR2 FQGNSA. CDR3 coding DNA: TGTGCCAGCAGTCGGGACAGGGGCGCCGGGGAGCTGTTTTTT. Protein: CASSRDRGAGELFF.

V is TRBV5-4 and J is TRBJ1-2, with 9 nucleotides matching TRBD1. Losses at the gene ends were 2 bases for V and 8 bases for J; bases not matched to a gene: 16. The CDR3 is 17 amino acids. Germline V lookup: CDR1 SGHNT, CDR2 YYREEE (reference sequence). CDR3 residues: CASSFGARDRAPWGYTF. The CDR3 coding sequence is TGTGCCAGCAGCTTTGGAGCCCGGGACAGGGCTCCCTGGGGCTACACCTTC.

The chain employs TRBV27 and TRBJ1-1; 10 bases are a match to TRBD1. The J segment lost 5 bases and the V segment lost 3 bases, leaving 3 bases of the junction unmatched. The CDR3 runs to 14 residues. CDR1 and CDR2 from the germline V gene are MNHEY and SMNVEV (reference sequence). The CDR3 spells CASSFQGQGTEAFF. CDR3 in DNA: TGTGCCAGCAGTTTCCAGGGACAGGGGACTGAAGCTTTCTTT.

This clone was detected only once. The rearrangement links TRBV5-1 to TRBJ2-1; a weak D match, TRBD2 (6 bases). Germline V gene sequence: CDR1 SGHRS, CDR2 YFSETQ. Trimming stripped 4 bases from V and 5 bases from J, with 10 bases between. This CDR3 spans 13 amino acids. CDR3 residues: CASSQEGHNEQFF. The CDR3 coding sequence is TGCGCCAGCAGCCAGGAGGGTCACAATGAGCAGTTCTTC.

This chain uses TRBV6-5 with TRBJ1-3, with TRBD1 matching over 7 bases. The germline V gene encodes CDR1 MNHEY and CDR2 SVGAGI. The CDR3 runs to 14 residues. Trimming took 6 bases from V and 2 from J; bases not matched to a gene: 4. The CDR3 DNA sequence: TGTGCCAGCAGCCTGGGACAGACTGGAAACACCATATATTTT. Translating gives CASSLGQTGNTIYF.

CDR3 residues: CASSQNDRGFGYTF. CDR3 DNA: TGCGCCAGCAGCCAAAACGACAGGGGGTTTGGCTACACCTTC. This chain uses TRBV4-1 with TRBJ1-2; 9 bases map to TRBD1. V lost 2 bases, J lost 7 bases, and 5 bases stayed unmatched. The CDR3 covers 14 residues. Germline CDR1 reads MGHRA; CDR2 reads YSYEKL.

This chain links TRBV5-6 with TRBJ2-1, with no clear D. Germline V CDR1 and CDR2: SGHDT, YYEEEE. CDR3 length: 15 amino acids. Trimming pared 0 bases from V and 0 bases from J, leaving 7 bases between. The CDR3 nucleotides read TGTGCCAGCAGCTTGGGTCCAAACTCCTACAATGAGCAGTTCTTC. Translating it yields CASSLGPNSYNEQFF. The complete variable domain, with remaining parts taken from reference TRBV5-6 and TRBJ2-1, reads DAGVTQSPTHLIKTRGQQVTLRCSPKSGHDTVSWYQQALGQGPQFIFQYYEEEERQRGNFPDRFSGHQFPNYSSELNVNALLLGDSALYLCASSLGPNSYNEQFFGPGTRLTVL.

With respect to this clone: The identical CDR3 is also encoded by other nucleotide sequences in the sample. V and J are TRBV12-3 or TRBV12-4 and TRBJ1-1; TRBD1 might be the D (5 bases). The CDR3 has 13 amino acids. The V end lost 3 bases, the J end lost 0 bases, and 5 bases lay between the germline ends. CDR3 sequence reads: CASSFRVNTEAFF. The CDR3 DNA follows: TGTGCCAGCAGTTTCAGGGTGAACACTGAAGCTTTCTTT.

DNA for the CDR3: TGTGCCAGCAGTATAACAGGGAGGGTTAATGAAAAACTGTTTTTT. Its translation: CASSITGRVNEKLFF. The chain joins TRBV28 to TRBJ1-4, with D perhaps matching TRBD1 (6 bases). V lost 5 bases to trimming and J lost 4 bases, with 14 bases between them. CDR1 and CDR2 (germline): MDHEN, SYDVKM. This CDR3 is 15 amino acids long. The full variable domain, in which reference TRBV28 and TRBJ1-4 provide the parts outside the CDR3, is DVKVTQSSRYLVKRTGEKVFLECVQDMDHENMFWYRQDPGLGLRLIYFSYDVKMKEKGDIPEGYSVSREKKERFSLILESASTNQTSMYLCASSITGRVNEKLFFGSGTQLSVL.

The chain joins TRBV7-2 to TRBJ2-1; 9 bases agree with TRBD2. J lost 9 bases, V lost 1 base, and 10 bases had no gene match. The CDR3 consists of 16 residues. Germline assignment: CDR1 SGHTA and CDR2 FQGNSA. DNA for the CDR3: TGTGCCAGCAGCTTAGTGCCTAGCGGGGCTGCTGGTGAGCAGTTCTTC. Amino acid sequence: CASSLVPSGAAGEQFF.

This clone was detected many times. The chain links TRBV6-5 to TRBJ1-5; D may be TRBD1 (5 bases). The V end lost 6 bases, the J end lost 0 bases, and 12 bases lay between the germline ends. The germline gives CDR1 MNHEY, CDR2 SVGAGI. This CDR3 is built from 15 residues. The CDR3 loop reads CASRRQRNSNQPQHF. CDR3 coding DNA: TGTGCCAGCAGGCGACAGAGAAATAGCAATCAGCCCCAGCATTTT.

V usage is TRBV6-6 and J usage is TRBJ2-7; D remains unclear. V gave up 0 bases and J gave up 1 base, with 10 bases separating them. Germline assignment: CDR1 MNHNY and CDR2 SVGAGI (reference sequence). The CDR3 has 15 residues. CDR3 sequence: CASSYSSERSYEQYF. The CDR3, as DNA: TGTGCCAGCAGTTACTCAAGCGAGAGATCCTACGAGCAGTACTTC.

This chain joins TRBV5-1 and TRBJ2-2, with 8 bases that match TRBD1. This CDR3 comprises 13 residues. CDR1 is SGHRS, CDR2 YFSETQ, per germline. The ends lost 9 bases at V and 6 bases at J; junction bases unmatched: 7. The CDR3 sequence is CATHGQGSGELFF. The CDR3 DNA follows: TGCGCCACACATGGACAGGGTTCCGGGGAGCTGTTTTTT.

V gene TRBV7-2 combines with J gene TRBJ2-5; 8 nucleotides agree with TRBD1. Germline V gene data show CDR1 as SGHTA and CDR2 as FQGNSA. V shed 1 base, J shed 4 bases, and the junction held 5 bases outside the gene matches. The CDR3 consists of 15 residues. This CDR3 is CASSLGRGRGETQYF. The CDR3 region has the DNA TGTGCCAGCAGCTTAGGCAGGGGGCGAGGAGAGACCCAGTACTTC.

V usage is TRBV5-4 and J usage is TRBJ1-6; 9 nucleotides agree with TRBD1. Germline CDR1 is SGHNT and CDR2 is YYREEE (reference sequence). This CDR3 is 14 amino acids long. V shed 6 bases, J shed 7 bases, and the junction held 5 bases outside the gene matches. CDR3 bases: TGTGCCAGCAAGAGGACAGGGGTAAATTCACCCCTCCACTTT. Translation: CASKRTGVNSPLHF.

This chain connects TRBV2 to TRBJ2-7; 8 nucleotides align to TRBD1. Trimming cost V 6 bases and J 3 bases; bases outside gene matches: 7. The CDR3 runs 14 residues. The germline V gene encodes CDR1 SNHLY and CDR2 FYNNEI. CDR3 sequence: CASRPTGTGYEQYF. Written as DNA, the CDR3 is TGTGCCAGCAGACCGACCGGGACAGGCTACGAGCAGTACTTC.

The gene calls are TRBV19 and TRBJ1-3, with D perhaps matching TRBD1 (6 bases). CDR3 size: 15 residues. V was shortened by 3 bases and J by 7 bases, with 16 bases between the two germline ends. Germline CDR1 and CDR2: LNHDA and SQIVND (reference sequence). CDR3 in amino acids: CASSIPQGSRNTIYF. The CDR3 nucleotides are TGTGCCAGTAGTATCCCACAGGGATCGCGGAACACCATATATTTT.

The gene calls are TRBV3-1 (or the pseudogene TRBV3-2) and TRBJ2-2; 9 nucleotides align to TRBD2. V was clipped by 1 base and J by 4 bases; unmatched bases: 10. CDR1 and CDR2 from the germline V gene are LGHDT and YNNKEL (reference sequence). The CDR3 spans 18 residues. The CDR3 region is CASSQVSAGGRGTGELFF. The CDR3 region has the DNA TGTGCCAGCAGCCAAGTGTCCGCGGGGGGGCGTGGCACCGGGGAGCTGTTTTTT.